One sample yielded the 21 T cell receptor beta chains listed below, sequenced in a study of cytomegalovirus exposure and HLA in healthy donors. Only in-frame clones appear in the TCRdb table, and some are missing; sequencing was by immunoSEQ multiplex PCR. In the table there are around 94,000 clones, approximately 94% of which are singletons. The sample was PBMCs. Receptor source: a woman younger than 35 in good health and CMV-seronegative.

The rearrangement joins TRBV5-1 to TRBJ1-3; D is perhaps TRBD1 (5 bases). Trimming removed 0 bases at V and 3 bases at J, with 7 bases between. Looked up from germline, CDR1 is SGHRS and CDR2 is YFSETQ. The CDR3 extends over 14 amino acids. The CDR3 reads CASSLGRDGNTIYF. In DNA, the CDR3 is TGCGCCAGCAGCTTGGGCAGGGATGGAAACACCATATATTTT.

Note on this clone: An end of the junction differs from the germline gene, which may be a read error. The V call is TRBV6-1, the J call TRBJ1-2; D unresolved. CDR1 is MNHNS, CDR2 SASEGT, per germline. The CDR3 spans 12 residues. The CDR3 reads CASNEGLDGYTF. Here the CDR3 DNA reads TGTGCCAGCAATGAAGGACTAGATGGCTACACCTTC.

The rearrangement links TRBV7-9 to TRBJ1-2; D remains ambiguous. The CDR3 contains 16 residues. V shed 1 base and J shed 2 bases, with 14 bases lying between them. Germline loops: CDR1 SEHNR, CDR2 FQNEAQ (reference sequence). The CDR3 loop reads CASSLDGTDMNYGYTF. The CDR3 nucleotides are TGTGCCAGCAGCTTAGACGGAACAGATATGAACTATGGCTACACCTTC.

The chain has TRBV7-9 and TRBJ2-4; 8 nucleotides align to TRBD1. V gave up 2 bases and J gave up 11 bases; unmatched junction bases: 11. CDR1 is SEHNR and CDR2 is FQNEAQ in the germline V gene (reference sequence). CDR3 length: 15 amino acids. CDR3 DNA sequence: TGTGCCAGCAGCTTACCAGGGGGCCCCGGGGTGGTTCAGTACTTC. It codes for CASSLPGGPGVVQYF.

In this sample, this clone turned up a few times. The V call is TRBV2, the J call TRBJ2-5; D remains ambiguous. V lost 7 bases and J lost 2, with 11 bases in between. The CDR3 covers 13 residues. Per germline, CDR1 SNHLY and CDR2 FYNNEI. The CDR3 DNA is TGTGCCAGCATCACTGGTCGGCAAGAGACCCAGTACTTC. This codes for CASITGRQETQYF.

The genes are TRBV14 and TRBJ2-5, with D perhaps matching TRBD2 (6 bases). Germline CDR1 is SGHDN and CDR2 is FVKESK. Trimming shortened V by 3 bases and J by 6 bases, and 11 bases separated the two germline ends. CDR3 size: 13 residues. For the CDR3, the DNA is TGTGCCAGCAGCCAGGACTATGAGAAGACCCAGTACTTC. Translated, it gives CASSQDYEKTQYF.

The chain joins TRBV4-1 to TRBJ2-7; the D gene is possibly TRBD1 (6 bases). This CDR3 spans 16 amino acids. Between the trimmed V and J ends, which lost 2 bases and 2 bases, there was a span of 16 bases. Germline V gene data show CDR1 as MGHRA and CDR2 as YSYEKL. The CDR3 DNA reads TGCGCCAGCAGCCAAACCCTCTCAGGGGAACCCTACGAGCAGTACTTC. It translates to CASSQTLSGEPYEQYF.

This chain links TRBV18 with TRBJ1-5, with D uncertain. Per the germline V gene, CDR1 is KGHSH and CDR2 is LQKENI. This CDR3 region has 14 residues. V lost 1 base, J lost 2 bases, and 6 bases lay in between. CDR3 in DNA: TGTGCCAGCTCACCACAGGGAGGCAATCAGCCCCAGCATTTT. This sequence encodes CASSPQGGNQPQHF.

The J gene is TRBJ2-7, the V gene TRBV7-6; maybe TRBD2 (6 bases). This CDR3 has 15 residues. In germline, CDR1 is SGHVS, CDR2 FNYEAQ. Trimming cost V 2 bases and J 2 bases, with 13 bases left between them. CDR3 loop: CASSLSGDFTYEQYF. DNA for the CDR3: TGTGCCAGCAGCTTATCGGGAGATTTTACCTACGAGCAGTACTTC.

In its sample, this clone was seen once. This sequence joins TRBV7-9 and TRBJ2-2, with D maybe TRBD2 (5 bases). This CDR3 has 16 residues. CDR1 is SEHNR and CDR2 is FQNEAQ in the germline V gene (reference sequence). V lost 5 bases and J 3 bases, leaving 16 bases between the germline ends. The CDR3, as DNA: TGTGCCAGCAGCAGAGGCCCACTACTAGACACCGGGGAGCTGTTTTTT. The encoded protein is CASSRGPLLDTGELFF.

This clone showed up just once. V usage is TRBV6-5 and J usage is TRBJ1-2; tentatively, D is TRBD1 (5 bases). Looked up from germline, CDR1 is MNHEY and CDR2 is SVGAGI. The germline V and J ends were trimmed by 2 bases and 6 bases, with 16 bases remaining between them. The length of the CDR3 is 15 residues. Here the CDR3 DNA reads TGTGCCAGCAGTTACGCCCCCAGGATGGACAATGGCTACACCTTC. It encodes CASSYAPRMDNGYTF.

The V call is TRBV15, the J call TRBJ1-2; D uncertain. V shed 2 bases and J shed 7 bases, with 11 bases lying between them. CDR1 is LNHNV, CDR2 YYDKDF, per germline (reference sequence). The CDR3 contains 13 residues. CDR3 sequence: CATSRPGPPGYTF. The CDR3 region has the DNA TGTGCCACCAGCAGACCTGGGCCTCCTGGCTACACCTTC.

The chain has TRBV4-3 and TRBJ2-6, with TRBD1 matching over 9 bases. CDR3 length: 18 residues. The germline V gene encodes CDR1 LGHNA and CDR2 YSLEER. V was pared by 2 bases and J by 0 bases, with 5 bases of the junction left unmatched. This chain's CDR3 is CASSQQGQGHSGANVLTF. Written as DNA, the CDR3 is TGCGCCAGCAGCCAACAAGGACAGGGGCACTCTGGGGCCAACGTCCTGACTTTC.

DNA for the CDR3: TGTGCCAGCAGCCTTGACAGCTTAAACTACACCTTC. Its translation: CASSLDSLNYTF. This chain links TRBV7-9 with TRBJ1-2, with D perhaps TRBD1 (5 bases). This CDR3 has 12 amino acids. Germline loops: CDR1 SEHNR, CDR2 FQNEAQ (reference sequence). Trimming pared 5 bases from V and 10 bases from J, leaving 14 bases between.

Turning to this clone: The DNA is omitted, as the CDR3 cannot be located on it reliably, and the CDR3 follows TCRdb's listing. CDR3 amino acids: CATSSVAGGSLIFF. V is TRBV15 and J is TRBJ2-7; the table assigns TRBD2, which was not confirmed against the DNA. Including both end residues, the CDR3 is 14 amino acids long. The germline CDR1 and CDR2 sequences are LNHNV and YYDKDF (reference sequence).

Here the CDR3 reads CASSYGTAHNSPLHF. The CDR3 DNA is TGTGCCAGCAGTTACGGGACAGCTCATAATTCACCCCTCCACTTT. The chain employs TRBV6-6 and TRBJ1-6; 7 nucleotides align to TRBD1. Per the germline V gene, CDR1 is MNHNY and CDR2 is SVGAGI (reference sequence). This CDR3 comprises 15 residues. Trimming took 2 bases from V and 5 from J; bases not matched to a gene: 3.

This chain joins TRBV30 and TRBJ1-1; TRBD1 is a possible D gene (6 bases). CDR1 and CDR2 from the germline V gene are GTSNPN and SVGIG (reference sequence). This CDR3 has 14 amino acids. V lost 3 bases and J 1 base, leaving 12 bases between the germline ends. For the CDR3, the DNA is TGTGCCTGGAGGAACAGGGTCGCGAACACTGAAGCTTTCTTT. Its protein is CAWRNRVANTEAFF.

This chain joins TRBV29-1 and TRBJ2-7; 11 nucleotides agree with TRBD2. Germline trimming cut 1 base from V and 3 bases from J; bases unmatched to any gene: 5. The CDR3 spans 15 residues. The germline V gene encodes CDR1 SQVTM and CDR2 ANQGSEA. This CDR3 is CSVEVTSGGLYEQYF. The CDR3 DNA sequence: TGCAGCGTTGAAGTAACTAGCGGGGGTCTCTACGAGCAGTACTTC.

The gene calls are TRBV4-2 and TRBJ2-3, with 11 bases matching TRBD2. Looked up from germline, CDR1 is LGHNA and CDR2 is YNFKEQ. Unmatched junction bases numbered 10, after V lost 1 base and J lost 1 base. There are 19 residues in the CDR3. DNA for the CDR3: TGTGCCAGCAGCCAAGTCTCCCCTAGCGGGGGGCTCGGCACAGATACGCAGTATTTT. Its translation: CASSQVSPSGGLGTDTQYF.

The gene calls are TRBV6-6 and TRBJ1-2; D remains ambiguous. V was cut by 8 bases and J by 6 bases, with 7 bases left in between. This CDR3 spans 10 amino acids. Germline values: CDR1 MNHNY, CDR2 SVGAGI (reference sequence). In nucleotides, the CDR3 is TGTGCCAGCTGGACTAATGGCTACACCTTC. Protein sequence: CASWTNGYTF.

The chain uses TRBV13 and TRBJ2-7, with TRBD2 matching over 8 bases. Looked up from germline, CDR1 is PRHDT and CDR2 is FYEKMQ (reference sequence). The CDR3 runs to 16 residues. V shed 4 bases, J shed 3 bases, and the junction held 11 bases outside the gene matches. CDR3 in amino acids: CASSSTGSGAVYEQYF. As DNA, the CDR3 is TGTGCCAGCAGCTCAACGGGTAGCGGGGCTGTCTACGAGCAGTACTTC.